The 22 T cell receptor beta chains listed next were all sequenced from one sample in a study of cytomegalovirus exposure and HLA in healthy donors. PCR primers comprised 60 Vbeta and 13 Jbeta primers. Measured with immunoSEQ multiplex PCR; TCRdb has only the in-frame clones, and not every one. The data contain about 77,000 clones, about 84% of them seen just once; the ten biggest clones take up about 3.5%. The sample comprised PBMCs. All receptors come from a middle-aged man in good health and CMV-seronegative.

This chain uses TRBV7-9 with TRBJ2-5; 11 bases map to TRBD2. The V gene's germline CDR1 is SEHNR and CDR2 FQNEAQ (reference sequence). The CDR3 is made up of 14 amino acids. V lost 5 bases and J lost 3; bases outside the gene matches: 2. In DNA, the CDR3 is TGTGCCAGCAGCCGGGGACTAGCGGAAGAGACCCAGTACTTC. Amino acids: CASSRGLAEETQYF.

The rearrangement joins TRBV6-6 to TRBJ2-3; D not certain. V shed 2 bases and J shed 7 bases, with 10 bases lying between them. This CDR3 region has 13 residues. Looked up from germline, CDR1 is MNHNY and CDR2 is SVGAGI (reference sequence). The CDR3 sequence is CASSYEALNTQYF. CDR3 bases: TGTGCCAGCAGTTACGAGGCATTAAATACGCAGTATTTT.

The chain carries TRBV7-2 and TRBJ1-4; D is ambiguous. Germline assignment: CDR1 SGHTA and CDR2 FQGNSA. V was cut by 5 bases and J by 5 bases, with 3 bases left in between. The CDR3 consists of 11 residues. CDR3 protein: CASSLNEKLFF. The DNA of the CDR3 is TGTGCCAGCAGCCTAAATGAAAAACTGTTTTTT.

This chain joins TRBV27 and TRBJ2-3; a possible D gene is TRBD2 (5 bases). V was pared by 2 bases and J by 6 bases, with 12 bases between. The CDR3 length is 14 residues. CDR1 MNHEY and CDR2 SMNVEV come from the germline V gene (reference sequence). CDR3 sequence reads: CASSLALRGDTQYF. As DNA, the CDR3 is TGTGCCAGCAGTTTAGCACTGCGAGGGGATACGCAGTATTTT.

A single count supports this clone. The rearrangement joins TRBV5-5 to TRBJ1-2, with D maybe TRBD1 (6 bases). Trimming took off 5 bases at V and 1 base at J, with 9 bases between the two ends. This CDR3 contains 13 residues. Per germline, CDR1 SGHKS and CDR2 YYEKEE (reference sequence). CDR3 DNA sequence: TGTGCCAGCAGTCAGGACAGTAACTATGGCTACACCTTC. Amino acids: CASSQDSNYGYTF.

As DNA, the CDR3 is TGTGCCATAACCGACAGGGGAAATACCTACGAGCAGTACTTC. Translated, it gives CAITDRGNTYEQYF. The V and J genes are TRBV6-1 and TRBJ2-7; 8 bases map to TRBD1. CDR1 and CDR2 from the germline V gene are MNHNS and SASEGT. The CDR3 consists of 14 residues. V shed 10 bases and J 2 bases; nucleotides not matched to a gene: 10.

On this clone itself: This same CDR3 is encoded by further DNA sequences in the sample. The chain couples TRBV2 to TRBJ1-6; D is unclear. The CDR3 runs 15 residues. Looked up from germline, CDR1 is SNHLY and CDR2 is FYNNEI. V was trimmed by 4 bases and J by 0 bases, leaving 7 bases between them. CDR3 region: CASSGGSSYNSPLHF. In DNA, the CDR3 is TGTGCCAGCAGTGGTGGGAGCTCCTATAATTCACCCCTCCACTTT.

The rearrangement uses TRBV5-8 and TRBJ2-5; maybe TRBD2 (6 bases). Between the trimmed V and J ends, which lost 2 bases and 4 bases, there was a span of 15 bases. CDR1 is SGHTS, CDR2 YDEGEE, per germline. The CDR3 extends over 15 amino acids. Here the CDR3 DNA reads TGTGCCAGCAGCTTTTCAGCCCAGGGAGGAGAGACCCAGTACTTC. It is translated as CASSFSAQGGETQYF.

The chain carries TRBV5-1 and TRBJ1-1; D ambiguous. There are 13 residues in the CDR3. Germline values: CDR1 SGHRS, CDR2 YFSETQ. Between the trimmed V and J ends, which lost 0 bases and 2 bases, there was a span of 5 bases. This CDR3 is CASSLVTNTEAFF. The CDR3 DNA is TGCGCCAGCAGCTTGGTTACAAACACTGAAGCTTTCTTT.

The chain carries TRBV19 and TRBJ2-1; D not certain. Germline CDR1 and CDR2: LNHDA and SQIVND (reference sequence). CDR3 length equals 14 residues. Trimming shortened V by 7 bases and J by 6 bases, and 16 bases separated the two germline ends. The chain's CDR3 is CASMARRDLNEQFF. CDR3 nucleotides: TGTGCCAGTATGGCGAGGAGAGACCTCAATGAGCAGTTCTTC. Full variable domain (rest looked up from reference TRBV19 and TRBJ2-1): DGGITQSPKYLFRKEGQNVTLSCEQNLNHDAMYWYRQDPGQGLRLIYYSQIVNDFQKGDIAEGYSVSREKKESFPLTVTSAQKNPTAFYLCASMARRDLNEQFFGPGTRLTVL.

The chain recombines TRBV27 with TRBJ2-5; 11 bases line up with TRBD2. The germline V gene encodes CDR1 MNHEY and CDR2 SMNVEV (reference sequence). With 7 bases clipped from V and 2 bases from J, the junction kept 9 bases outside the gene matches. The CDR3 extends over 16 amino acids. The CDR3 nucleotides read TGTGCCAGCAACCCTGGACTAGCGGGCGAACAAGAGACCCAGTACTTC. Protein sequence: CASNPGLAGEQETQYF.

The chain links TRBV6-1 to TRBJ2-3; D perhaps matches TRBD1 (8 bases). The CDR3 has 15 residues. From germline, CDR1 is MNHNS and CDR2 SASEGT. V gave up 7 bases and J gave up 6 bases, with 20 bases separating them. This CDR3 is CASTDRGGGSDTQYF. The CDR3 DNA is TGTGCCAGCACCGACAGGGGAGGGGGCAGTGATACGCAGTATTTT.

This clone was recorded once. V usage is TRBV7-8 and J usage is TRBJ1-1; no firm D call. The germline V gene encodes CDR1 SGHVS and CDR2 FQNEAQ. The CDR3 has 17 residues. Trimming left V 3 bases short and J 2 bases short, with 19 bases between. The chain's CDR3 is CASSLAPPTTLNTEAFF. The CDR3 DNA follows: TGTGCCAGCAGCTTGGCCCCCCCCACCACCCTCAACACTGAAGCTTTCTTT.

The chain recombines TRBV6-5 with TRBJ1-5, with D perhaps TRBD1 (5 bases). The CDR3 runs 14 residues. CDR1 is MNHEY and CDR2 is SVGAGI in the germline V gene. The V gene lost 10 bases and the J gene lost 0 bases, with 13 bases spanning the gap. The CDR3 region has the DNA TGTGCCATCTCCGTCGGGGGTAGCAATCAGCCCCAGCATTTT. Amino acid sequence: CAISVGGSNQPQHF.

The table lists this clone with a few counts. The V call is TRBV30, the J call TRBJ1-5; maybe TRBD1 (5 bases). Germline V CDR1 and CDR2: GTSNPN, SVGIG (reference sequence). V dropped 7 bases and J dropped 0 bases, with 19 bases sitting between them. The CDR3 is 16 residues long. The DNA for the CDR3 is TGTGCCTCCCCCGGACGCGGGGGATATAGCAATCAGCCCCAGCATTTT. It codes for CASPGRGGYSNQPQHF. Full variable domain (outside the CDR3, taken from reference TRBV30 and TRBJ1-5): SQTIHQWPATLVQPVGSPLSLECTVEGTSNPNLYWYRQAAGRGLQLLFYSVGIGQISSEVPQNLSASRPQDRQFILSSKKLLLSDSGFYLCASPGRGGYSNQPQHFGDGTRLSIL.

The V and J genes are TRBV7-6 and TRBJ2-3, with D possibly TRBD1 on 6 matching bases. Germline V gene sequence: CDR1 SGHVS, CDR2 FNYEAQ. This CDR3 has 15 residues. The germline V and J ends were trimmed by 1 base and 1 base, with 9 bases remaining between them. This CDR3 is CASSLVGGGTDTQYF. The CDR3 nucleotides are TGTGCCAGCAGCTTAGTAGGGGGAGGCACAGATACGCAGTATTTT.

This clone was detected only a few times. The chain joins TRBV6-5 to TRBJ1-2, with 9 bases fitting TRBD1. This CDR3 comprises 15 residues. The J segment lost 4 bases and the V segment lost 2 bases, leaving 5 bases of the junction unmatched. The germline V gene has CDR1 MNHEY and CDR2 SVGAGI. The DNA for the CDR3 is TGTGCCAGCAGTTACGACGGACAGGGGTTCTATGGCTACACCTTC. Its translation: CASSYDGQGFYGYTF.

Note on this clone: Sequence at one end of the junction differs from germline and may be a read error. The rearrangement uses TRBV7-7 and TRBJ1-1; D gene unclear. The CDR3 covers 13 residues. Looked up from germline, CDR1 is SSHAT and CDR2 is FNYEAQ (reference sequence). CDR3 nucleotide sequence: TGTGCTAGCAGCTCGACTCTGAACACTGAAGCTTTCTTT. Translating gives CASSSTLNTEAFF.

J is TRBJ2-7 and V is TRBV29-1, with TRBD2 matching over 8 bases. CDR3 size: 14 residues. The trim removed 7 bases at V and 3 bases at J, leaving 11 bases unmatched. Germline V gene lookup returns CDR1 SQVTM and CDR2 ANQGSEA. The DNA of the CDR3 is TGCAGCGCCCGGGGGGGGTCCGCTAACTACGAGCAGTACTTC. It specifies CSARGGSANYEQYF.

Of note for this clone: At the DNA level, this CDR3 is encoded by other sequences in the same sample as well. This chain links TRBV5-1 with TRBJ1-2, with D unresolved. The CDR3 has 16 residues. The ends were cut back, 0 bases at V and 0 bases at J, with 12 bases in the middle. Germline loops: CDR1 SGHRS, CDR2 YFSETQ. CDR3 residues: CASSLALQTTNYGYTF. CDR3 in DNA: TGCGCCAGCAGCTTGGCCTTACAGACTACTAACTATGGCTACACCTTC.

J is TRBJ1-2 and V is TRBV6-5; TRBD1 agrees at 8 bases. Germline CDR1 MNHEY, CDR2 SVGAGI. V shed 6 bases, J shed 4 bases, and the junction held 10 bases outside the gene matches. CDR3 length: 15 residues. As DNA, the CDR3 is TGTGCCAGCAGGACCAGGGGGCGCGAAAGCTATGGCTACACCTTC. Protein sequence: CASRTRGRESYGYTF.

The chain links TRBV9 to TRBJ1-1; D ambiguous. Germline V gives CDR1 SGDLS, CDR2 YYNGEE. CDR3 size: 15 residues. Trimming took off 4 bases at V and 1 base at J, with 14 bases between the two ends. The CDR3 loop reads CASSPLGSRNTEAFF. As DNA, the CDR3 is TGTGCCAGCAGCCCCCTAGGGAGCCGGAACACTGAAGCTTTCTTT.